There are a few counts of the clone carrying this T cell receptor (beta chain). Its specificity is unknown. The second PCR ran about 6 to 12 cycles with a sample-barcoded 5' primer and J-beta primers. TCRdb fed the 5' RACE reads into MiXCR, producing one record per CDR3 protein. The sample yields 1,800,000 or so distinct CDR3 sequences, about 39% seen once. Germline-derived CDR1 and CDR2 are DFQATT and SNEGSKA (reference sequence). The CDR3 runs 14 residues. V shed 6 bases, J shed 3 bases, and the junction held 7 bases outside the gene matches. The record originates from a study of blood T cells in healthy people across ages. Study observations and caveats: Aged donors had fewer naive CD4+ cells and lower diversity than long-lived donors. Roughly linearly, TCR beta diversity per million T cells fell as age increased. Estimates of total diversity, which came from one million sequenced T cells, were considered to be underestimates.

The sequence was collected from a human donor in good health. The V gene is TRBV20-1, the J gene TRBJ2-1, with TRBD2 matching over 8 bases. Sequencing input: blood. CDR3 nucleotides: TGCAGTGCCATAGCGGGGCCAAACTACAATGAGCAGTTCTTC. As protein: CSAIAGPNYNEQFF.